This note documents a single T cell receptor (beta chain) sequence. In this sample, this clonotype turned up a few times. Its antigen remains unidentified. Per-nucleotide qualities are absent, and no much larger clonotype sits a single base away. The data derive from a study of T cell repertoires in aging, cancer and after chemotherapy (dated by TCRdb to between 2018 and 2021). Background for the entire study: Donors spanned six age groups from 30 or younger to 70 or older, with at least three individuals per group. Healthy donor control TCR repertoires were recorded over several months to years and showed clear clonal overlap across re-sampling. Roughly 9 million TCR reads were contained in the full dataset. The study profiled peripheral blood TCR beta repertoires from healthy donors and cancer patients to examine immunoaging and T cell reconstitution after chemotherapy. A cohort of under 250 cancer patients (around 94 with hematological and around 130 with solid cancers) was assembled, and about 100 healthy donors were included as a reference group. Here is what the overall study found, with its caveats: In both cancer cohorts, median generation probability rose over the chemotherapy interval, which suggests that the repertoire was reconstituted through rebound thymic output. Untreated patients with hematological or solid cancers showed significantly lower blood TCR diversity and higher clonality than age-matched healthy donors. It was noted by the authors that conclusions about immunological memory after chemotherapy cannot be drawn from the repertoire data. In healthy donors, the drop in TCR diversity with age came mainly from a loss of richness, whereas in cancer patients a loss of evenness also played a part.

Rearranged TRB sequences spanning V, D and J segments were amplified in a multiplex touch-down PCR with a mixed TRB-A/B primer pool. Two consecutive PCR reactions with Phusion HS II polymerase added Illumina adapters and sample indices to the amplicons. After gel purification with the NucleoSpin Gel and PCR Clean-up kit, the amplicons were checked using Qubit and an Agilent 2100 Bioanalyzer. Sequencing of the libraries was done on an Illumina MiSeq with paired-end, single-indexed 600-cycle runs. Per the source publication's procedure: MiXCR versions 2.12 and 3.0.5 were used to process TRB sequences. A clone was defined as each unique CDR3 nucleotide sequence, and only productive sequences supported by at least two reads were kept. Shannon diversity, evenness, clonality (one minus evenness), and alpha-parameterized diversity profiles from alpha 0 to 5 were included as repertoire metrics. The IGoR algorithm was used to compute generation probabilities of clones in paired pre- and post-chemotherapy samples. TCRdb reprocessing: public reads trimmed at Q25 with fastp, clones called with MiXCR, in-frame beta chains kept. CDR3 protein sequences are deduplicated, and each keeps its most common genes and DNA. It is TCRdb's table, rather than the study itself, that gives the V and J calls and clone size. A total of about 11,000 distinct CDR3 sequences appear in this sample, roughly a third of them only once. The biggest ten clones account for 2.5% to 4% of the sample.

From a lookup of the germline V gene (reference sequence), CDR1 and CDR2 are SGHNT and YYREEE. The germline V end is reduced by 5 bases and the J end by 2 bases; junction bases left unmatched: 5. The CDR3 has 15 amino acids, counting the end cysteine and phenylalanine. Only CDR3 DNA is held: 45 bases, read in frame from base 1. TCR beta rearrangements were amplified from genomic DNA extracted from peripheral blood rather than from sorted cells or RNA. The chain was built from TRBV5-4 and TRBJ2-3; TRBD2 fits 10 bases in the junction. The sequence came from a human donor in good health. Sequencing was performed on blood. The CDR3 region reads CASRLAGGATDTQYF. The nucleotide sequence reads TGTGCCAGCAGATTAGCGGGAGGAGCCACAGATACGCAGTATTTT.